These 2 T cell receptor beta chains were all obtained from the same sample, sequenced in a study of Ad26.COV2.S vaccination and SARS-CoV-2 variants. Here immunoSEQ multiplex PCR was the method, and the copy in TCRdb shows in-frame clones only, minus some. The repertoire holds around 350,000 clones, with roughly 81% as singletons. As to treatment: roughly 20 received Ad26.COV2.S at low or high dose, single or two shots; several received placebo; per-sample allocation not given. Day 63 after the first vaccine or placebo injection was the time point for sampling. This material consisted of peripheral blood, taken in a trial of Ad26.COV2.S vaccine versus placebo. Receptors were obtained from a person between 18 and 59 years old who received the Ad26.COV2.S COVID-19 vaccine or a placebo.

The rearrangement uses TRBV18 and TRBJ2-1, with TRBD1 matching 8 bases. Trimming at V came to 4 bases and at J to 4 bases, leaving 9 bases not matched to a gene. The length of the CDR3 is 16 residues. Per the germline V gene, CDR1 is KGHSH and CDR2 is LQKENI. The chain's CDR3 is CASSLPDRGGYNEQFF. As DNA, the CDR3 is TGTGCCAGCTCACTCCCCGACAGGGGCGGGTACAATGAGCAGTTCTTC.

The J gene is TRBJ1-1, the V gene TRBV11-2, with D possibly TRBD1 on 5 matching bases. Trimming shortened V by 3 bases and J by 1 base, and 9 bases separated the two germline ends. Germline values: CDR1 SGHAT, CDR2 FQNNGV. The CDR3 totals 14 residues. This CDR3 reads CASSFAGTNTEAFF. The DNA of the CDR3 is TGTGCCAGCAGCTTCGCAGGGACGAACACTGAAGCTTTCTTT.